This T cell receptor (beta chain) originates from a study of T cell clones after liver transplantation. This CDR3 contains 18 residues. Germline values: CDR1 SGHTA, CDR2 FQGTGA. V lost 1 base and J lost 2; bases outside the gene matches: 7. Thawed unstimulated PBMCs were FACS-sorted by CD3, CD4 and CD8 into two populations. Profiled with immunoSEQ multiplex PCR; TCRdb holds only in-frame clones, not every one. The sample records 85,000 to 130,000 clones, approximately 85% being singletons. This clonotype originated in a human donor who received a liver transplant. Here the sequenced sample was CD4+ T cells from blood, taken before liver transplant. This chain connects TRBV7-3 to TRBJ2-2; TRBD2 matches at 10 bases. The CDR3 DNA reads TGTGCCAGCAGCTTAAGGTTCCTAGCGGGGGATAACACCGGGGAGCTGTTTTTT. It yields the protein CASSLRFLAGDNTGELFF.